This TCR beta chain is from a study of lymphopenia after photon versus proton radiotherapy (dated by TCRdb to between 2018 and 2020). Context from the whole study: Photon and proton radiation therapy were compared by the study for their immunological effects in patients with gastrointestinal tumors who developed high-grade lymphopenia. The cohort comprised 15 to 20 patients with gastrointestinal tumors who received either photon or proton therapy and then developed lymphopenia. The goal of the study was to describe how the two radiation modalities differ in their effects on the immune system. Overall results and qualifications from the work: During treatment, patients who received proton therapy stayed relatively stable, whereas patients who received photon therapy lost naive T cells and TCR diversity and gained effector/memory populations. The authors looked at the survival association only in patients who died, and they framed better survival with proton therapy as a possibility rather than a demonstrated result. Across the cohort, an inverse correlation was found between a larger post-nadir drop in TCR diversity and overall survival time among patients who died. After the lymphocyte count nadir, photon-treated repertoires showed oligoclonal expansion, especially of CD8+ Temra cells, which drove the drop in diversity.

In the case of this clone: Its binding antigen is unknown. No much larger clone exists at a distance of one base, and base qualities are not known.

Libraries were prepared through the immunoSEQ multiplex PCR assay. T cell repertoires were profiled with deep sequencing of rearranged TCR beta loci together with multiparametric flow cytometry. TCRdb limited this immuneACCESS table to in-frame rearrangements with V and J called. A share of clones is missing; checked studies link under half to unresolved V genes, and the rest is unexplained. Across this sample there are some 55,000 clones, with about 90% seen only once. About 2.5% of the sample lies in the top ten. The sequence was obtained from a man in his forties with gastric cancer. The sample was peripheral blood, taken from a patient treated with photon-based radiotherapy.

The DNA sequence reads TGTGCCAGTGACGAGACCCAGTACTTC. Translated, it gives CASDETQYF. The rearrangement combines TRBV18 with TRBJ2-5; no D segment can be confidently identified. A distance of 4 bases separates the germline ends of V and J, which lose 9 bases and 5 bases respectively. The CDR3 runs 9 residues from the cysteine to the phenylalanine. The retained sequence is limited to the CDR3, 27 bases, with the frame set at the first base. CDR1 and CDR2, per the germline V gene, are KGHSH and LQKENI.